This TCR beta chain was found in a study of T cell responses to AZD1222 COVID-19 vaccine. Germline assignment: CDR1 SNHLY and CDR2 FYNNEI. The CDR3 has 12 amino acids. Trimming stripped 4 bases from V and 6 bases from J, with 7 bases between. Sequenced by immunoSEQ multiplex PCR; TCRdb stores in-frame clones only, minus some. Seen here are some 94,000 clones, roughly nine tenths observed once, and the top ten hold under 5.5%. The TCR originated in an adult who received the AZD1222 COVID-19 vaccine. The chain couples TRBV2 to TRBJ1-5; no clear D gene. The material sequenced was peripheral blood, taken 28 days after the second AZD1222 dose. As DNA, the CDR3 is TGTGCCAGCAGTGTTGAAGCTCAGCCCCAGCATTTT. It translates to CASSVEAQPQHF.